This TCR beta chain appears in the sequencing data of a study of T cells in Graves' hyperthyroidism and ophthalmopathy. Amplification targeted TCR beta CDR3 regions from RNA transcripts. The HTBI primer set was used in a first-round RT-PCR of the TCR CDR3. In TCRdb, the multiplex PCR reads were re-called with MiXCR into one record per CDR3 protein. Of fewer than 850,000 distinct CDR3 sequences in the sample, 15% to 20% were seen once. Investigators excluded patients with uncontrolled infection, other autoimmune disease, pregnancy or lactation. This clonotype was picked up many times. Germline-derived CDR1 and CDR2 are ENHRY and SYGVKD. The CDR3 is made up of 14 amino acids. The ends were cut back, 8 bases at V and 2 bases at J, with 15 bases in the middle.

The source of this sequence is a man between 50 and 59 years old with Graves' hyperthyroidism. The V and J genes are TRBV10-3 and TRBJ2-5; D is undetermined. Sequenced: blood. In DNA, the CDR3 is TGTGCCATCTCGGGCCCCGGAGAGCAAGAGACCCAGTACTTC. Its translation is CAISGPGEQETQYF.